This TCR beta chain was obtained from a study of blood T cells in healthy people across ages. General study findings and limits: Among long-lived donors, naive CD4+ cells were more numerous and diversity higher than in aged donors.

Through a sample-barcoded 5' primer and a J-beta primer mix, a second PCR was run for roughly 6 to 12 cycles. MiXCR was run by TCRdb on the 5' RACE reads, yielding one entry per CDR3 protein. This sample carries 750,000 to 950,000 distinct CDR3 sequences, 53% of them seen once, and the ten largest clones take roughly 40%. Germline CDR1 SNHLY, CDR2 FYNNEI. The CDR3 contains 22 residues when both ends are counted. Worth noting for this clonotype: Its target is unknown. No DNA is shown, since the ends of the CDR3 on it are uncertain; the CDR3 is the one TCRdb lists.

This rearrangement joins TRBV2 to TRBJ1-2. Sequenced: blood. This clonotype was sampled from a man aged 80 or over in good health. The CDR3 sequence: CASTLAGGYNEQFFGPGSGYTF.